The rows below give T cell receptor beta chains drawn from one sample of a study of Graves' ophthalmopathy and Graves' hyperthyroidism. MiXCR, run by TCRdb on the multiplex PCR reads, gives a single entry per CDR3 protein. The table has 620,000 or so distinct CDR3 sequences, approximately 22% seen once. The sequencing input was peripheral blood. All receptors derive from a woman aged 18-30 years with stable Graves' hyperthyroidism. Some clones in this sample may be carry-over from other donors' samples. Both conserved end residues are part of each CDR3. D genes are given only for firm matches. Clone size is not always given. Where it is, it says once, few, many or a class for expanded clones.

V gene	D gene	J gene	clone size	CDR3 protein	CDR3 DNA
TRBV7-8	NA	TRBJ2-5	many	CASSVWGGAEETQYF	TGTGCCAGCAGCGTCTGGGGCGGGGCTGAAGAGACCCAGTACTTC
TRBV28	TRBD2	TRBJ2-7	many	CASSPRLAGGGQEQYF	TGTGCCAGCAGTCCCCGACTAGCGGGGGGGGGTCAAGAGCAGTACTTC
TRBV30	TRBD1	TRBJ2-5	many	CAWSESGTEQETQYF	TGTGCCTGGAGTGAATCGGGGACAGAGCAAGAGACCCAGTACTTC
TRBV7-8	NA	TRBJ2-7	NA	CASSFGGLSEQYF	TGTGCCAGCAGCTTCGGGGGCCTCTCCGAGCAGTACTTC
TRBV10-3	TRBD1	TRBJ2-7	many	CAISESSGSGTGDNEQYF	TGTGCCATCAGTGAGTCGTCAGGTTCCGGGACAGGGGATAACGAGCAGTACTTC
TRBV19	NA	TRBJ1-5	many	CASSPHRGNQPQHF	TGTGCCAGTAGTCCCCACAGGGGCAATCAGCCCCAGCATTTT
TRBV24-1	NA	TRBJ2-5	NA	CATSDTGTSQETQYF	TGTGCCACCAGTGACACCGGGACAAGCCAAGAGACCCAGTACTTC
TRBV2	TRBD1	TRBJ1-2	NA	CASEPGGDRGLRYTF	TGTGCCAGCGAACCGGGTGGGGACAGGGGGTTGCGCTACACCTTC
TRBV4-1	NA	TRBJ2-4	many	CASSQGMIDPAKNIQYF	TGCGCCAGCAGCCAGGGAATGATTGACCCAGCCAAAAACATTCAGTACTTC
TRBV11-2	NA	TRBJ1-1	many	CASSLWGTDTEAFF	TGTGCCAGCAGCTTATGGGGAACGGACACTGAAGCTTTCTTT
TRBV20-1	TRBD2	TRBJ2-2	many	CSAGLATQNTGELFF	TGCAGTGCAGGACTAGCGACACAAAACACCGGGGAGCTGTTTTTT
TRBV7-3	TRBD2	TRBJ2-5	many	CASSPIGGLATQETQYF	TGTGCCAGCAGCCCCATTGGCGGACTAGCCACACAAGAGACCCAGTACTTC
TRBV28	NA	TRBJ2-5	NA	CATTKGVMTKTQYF	TGTGCCACCACGAAGGGGGTGATGACGAAGACCCAGTACTTC
TRBV19	NA	TRBJ2-5	few	CASAVAGRMETQYF	TGTGCCAGTGCAGTGGCGGGTCGGATGGAGACCCAGTACTTC
TRBV6-5	TRBD2	TRBJ2-4	many	CASSYPPGSGGANIQYF	TGTGCCAGCAGTTACCCCCCAGGTAGCGGGGGCGCAAACATTCAGTACTTC
TRBV28	NA	TRBJ1-1	NA	CASSLAGLYTEAFF	TGTGCCAGCAGCCTTGCAGGCTTGTACACTGAAGCTTTCTTT
TRBV20-1	TRBD1	TRBJ1-6	few	CSATAMQGENSPLHF	TGCAGTGCTACGGCAATGCAGGGGGAGAATTCACCCCTCCACTTT
TRBV7-2	TRBD1	TRBJ1-1	many	CASSFRDRGYTEAFF	TGTGCCAGCAGCTTCCGGGACAGGGGATACACTGAAGCTTTCTTT
TRBV20-1	TRBD1	TRBJ2-7	many	CSASRDRANEQYF	TGCAGTGCTAGCCGGGACAGGGCCAACGAGCAGTACTTC
TRBV6-5	NA	TRBJ1-1	many	CASSKLAGEAFF	TGTGCCAGCAGTAAACTCGCCGGAGAAGCTTTCTTT
TRBV28	NA	TRBJ1-5	NA	CASSSPEGANQPQHF	TGTGCCAGCAGTTCCCCTGAAGGGGCTAATCAGCCCCAGCATTTT
TRBV3-1	NA	TRBJ1-3	NA	CASSQDFQGNTIYF	TGTGCCAGCAGCCAAGACTTCCAGGGAAACACCATATACTTT
TRBV15	TRBD1	TRBJ1-6	NA	CATSSAGTGGSVRNSPLHF	TGTGCCACCAGCAGCGCAGGGACAGGGGGCTCCGTTAGGAATTCACCCCTCCACTTT
TRBV5-1	NA	TRBJ2-5	few	CASSFSDVRGGRETQYF	TGCGCCAGCAGCTTCTCAGATGTCAGGGGAGGAAGAGAGACCCAGTACTTC
TRBV11-2	TRBD2	TRBJ2-2	few	CASSSVSGGVGTGELFF	TGTGCCAGCAGCTCGGTTAGCGGGGGGGTTGGCACCGGGGAGCTGTTTTTT
TRBV20-1	NA	TRBJ2-7	many	CSASLGDEQYF	TGCAGTGCTAGTTTGGGAGACGAGCAGTACTTC
TRBV27	NA	TRBJ2-6	NA	CASSLSATVSGANVLTF	TGTGCCAGCAGTTTATCGGCGACAGTCTCTGGGGCCAACGTCCTGACTTTC
TRBV27	NA	TRBJ1-5	many	CASSLSRSALSNQPQHF	TGTGCCAGCAGTTTAAGCAGGTCGGCTCTTAGCAATCAGCCCCAGCATTTT
TRBV12-5	TRBD1	TRBJ1-1	many	CASGLNHGTGAFTEAFF	TGTGCTAGTGGTTTGAACCACGGGACAGGGGCCTTTACTGAAGCTTTCTTT
TRBV27	TRBD1	TRBJ1-5	NA	CASSVTGTGVNQHF	TGTGCCAGCAGTGTTACCGGGACAGGGGTTAACCAGCATTTT
TRBV12-3/TRBV12-4	NA	TRBJ1-1	many	CTSSTGPGTPNTEAFF	TGTACCAGCAGTACAGGCCCCGGGACACCGAACACTGAAGCTTTCTTT
TRBV6-5	NA	TRBJ1-1	many	CASRHVQGNTEAFF	TGTGCCAGCAGACACGTACAGGGGAACACTGAAGCTTTCTTT
TRBV6-2/TRBV6-3	TRBD1	TRBJ1-2	NA	CASRDRGFSNYGYTF	TGTGCCAGCCGGGACAGGGGTTTTTCTAACTATGGCTACACCTTC
TRBV7-9	NA	TRBJ2-7	many	CATGRGGYEQYF	TGTGCCACAGGACGAGGGGGCTACGAGCAGTACTTC
TRBV11-1	TRBD1	TRBJ1-1	NA	CASSIRTGNLNTEAFF	TGTGCCAGCAGCATTAGGACAGGGAATTTGAACACTGAAGCTTTCTTT
TRBV7-2	NA	TRBJ1-3	NA	CASSSSGLSGNTIYF	TGTGCCAGCAGCTCTTCAGGGCTGTCTGGAAACACCATATATTTT
TRBV6-2/TRBV6-3	NA	TRBJ2-5	many	CASSSTDIQETQYF	TGTGCCAGCAGTTCGACAGACATACAAGAGACCCAGTACTTC
TRBV6-5	TRBD2	TRBJ2-5	many	CASSYSGGSGYQETQYF	TGTGCCAGCAGTTACTCTGGAGGTAGCGGGTACCAAGAGACCCAGTACTTC
TRBV6-5	NA	TRBJ2-7	many	CASSSSGIGEQYF	TGTGCCAGCAGTTCCTCAGGGATCGGGGAGCAGTACTTC
TRBV25-1	NA	TRBJ1-1	NA	CASTERGEAFF	TGTGCCAGCACGGAGAGGGGTGAAGCTTTCTTT
TRBV12-3/TRBV12-4	NA	TRBJ2-2	NA	CASNPSQARTGELFF	TGTGCCAGCAACCCGTCGCAGGCCCGCACCGGGGAGCTGTTTTTT